This TCR beta chain was profiled in a study of molecular identifiers for immune sequencing clone quantification. The use of previously described methods and listed TCR primers produced the bulk TCR libraries. Each CDR3 protein is one row after TCRdb ran MiXCR on the PCR reads. The data contain around 480,000 distinct CDR3 sequences, over 20% of them singletons. The CDR3 consists of 17 residues. Per germline, CDR1 SGHTA and CDR2 FQGNSA. Trimming took 5 bases from V and 3 from J; bases not matched to a gene: 14. This clonotype appeared a few times. The genes are TRBV7-2 and TRBJ2-3; TRBD1 matches 7 bases. This clonotype was obtained from a human donor in good health. Some libraries in this study had Jurkat cell RNA spiked in. The source material was naive CD8+ T cells from blood, with Jurkat cell RNA spiked in. Subset in this sample: FACS-sorted CD8+CD4-CCR7+CD45RA+ naive T cells. The CDR3 loop reads CASSTPLDRERTDTQYF. DNA for the CDR3: TGTGCCAGCAGCACACCGCTTGACAGGGAGAGGACAGATACGCAGTATTTT.